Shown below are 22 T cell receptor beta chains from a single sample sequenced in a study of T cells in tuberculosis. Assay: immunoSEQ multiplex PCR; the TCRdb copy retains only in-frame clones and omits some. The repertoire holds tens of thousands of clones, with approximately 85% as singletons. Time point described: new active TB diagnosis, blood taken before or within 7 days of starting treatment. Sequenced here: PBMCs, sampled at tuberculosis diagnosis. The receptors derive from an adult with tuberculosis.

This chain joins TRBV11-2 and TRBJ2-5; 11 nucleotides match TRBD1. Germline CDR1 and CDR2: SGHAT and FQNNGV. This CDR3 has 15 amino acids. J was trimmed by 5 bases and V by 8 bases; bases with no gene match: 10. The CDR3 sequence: CASLDRGRRGETQYF. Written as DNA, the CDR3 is TGTGCCAGCCTGGACAGGGGGCGCCGCGGGGAGACCCAGTACTTC.

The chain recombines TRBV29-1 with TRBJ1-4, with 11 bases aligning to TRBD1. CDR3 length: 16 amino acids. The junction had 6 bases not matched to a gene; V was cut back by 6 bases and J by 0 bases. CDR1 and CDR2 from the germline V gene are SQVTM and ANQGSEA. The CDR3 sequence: CSVGQGATATNEKLFF. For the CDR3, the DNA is TGCAGCGTCGGACAGGGGGCAACTGCAACTAATGAAAAACTGTTTTTT.

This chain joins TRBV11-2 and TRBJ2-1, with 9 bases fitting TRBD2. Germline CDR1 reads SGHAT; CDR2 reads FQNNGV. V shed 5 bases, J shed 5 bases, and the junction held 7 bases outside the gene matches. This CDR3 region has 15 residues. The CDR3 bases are TGTGCCAGCAGCGTTCTAGCGGGACGGAACAATGAGCAGTTCTTC. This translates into CASSVLAGRNNEQFF.

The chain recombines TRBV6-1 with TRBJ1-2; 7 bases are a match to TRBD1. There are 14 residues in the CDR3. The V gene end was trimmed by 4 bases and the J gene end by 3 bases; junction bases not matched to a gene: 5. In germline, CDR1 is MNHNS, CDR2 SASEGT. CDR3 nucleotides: TGTGCCAGCAGTGCTTCGGGACAGCACTATGGCTACACCTTC. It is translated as CASSASGQHYGYTF.

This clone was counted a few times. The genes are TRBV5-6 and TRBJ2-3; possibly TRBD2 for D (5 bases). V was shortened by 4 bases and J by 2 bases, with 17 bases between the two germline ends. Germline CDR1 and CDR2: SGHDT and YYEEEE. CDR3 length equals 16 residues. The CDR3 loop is CASSPRTLAFTDTQYF. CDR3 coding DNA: TGTGCCAGCAGCCCTCGCACCCTAGCATTCACAGATACGCAGTATTTT.

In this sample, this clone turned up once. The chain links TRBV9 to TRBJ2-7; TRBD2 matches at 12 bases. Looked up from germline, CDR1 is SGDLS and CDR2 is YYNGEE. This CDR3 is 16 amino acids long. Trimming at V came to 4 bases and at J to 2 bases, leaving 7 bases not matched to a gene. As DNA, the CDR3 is TGTGCCAGCAGCCTCGGGACTAGCGGGCCAGCCTACGAGCAGTACTTC. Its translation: CASSLGTSGPAYEQYF.

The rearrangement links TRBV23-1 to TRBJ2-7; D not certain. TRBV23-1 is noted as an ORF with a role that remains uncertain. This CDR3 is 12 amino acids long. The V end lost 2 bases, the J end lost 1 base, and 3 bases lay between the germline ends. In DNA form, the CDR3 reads TGCGCCAGCAGTCAACGGTCCTACGAGCAGTACTTC. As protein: CASSQRSYEQYF.

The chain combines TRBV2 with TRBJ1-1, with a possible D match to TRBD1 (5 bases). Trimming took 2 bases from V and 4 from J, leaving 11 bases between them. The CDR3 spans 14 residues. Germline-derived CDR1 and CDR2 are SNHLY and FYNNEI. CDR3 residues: CASSEQQGGTEAFF. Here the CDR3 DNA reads TGTGCCAGCAGTGAACAGCAGGGAGGCACTGAAGCTTTCTTT.

The CDR3 DNA follows: TGTGCCAGTAGTACCTTAACAGGGTCCCTCAATCAGCCCCAGCATTTT. Translation: CASSTLTGSLNQPQHF. The chain couples TRBV19 to TRBJ1-5; D perhaps matches TRBD1 (6 bases). The CDR3 loop spans 16 amino acids. CDR1 and CDR2 from the germline V gene are LNHDA and SQIVND (reference sequence). V gave up 4 bases and J gave up 3 bases, with 16 bases separating them.

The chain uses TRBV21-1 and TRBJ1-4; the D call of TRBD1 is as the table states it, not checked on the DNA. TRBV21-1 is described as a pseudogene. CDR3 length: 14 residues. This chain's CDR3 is CASCRTAFNEKLFF. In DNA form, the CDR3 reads TGTGCCAGCTGCAGAACAGCCTTTAATGAAAAACTGTTTTTT.

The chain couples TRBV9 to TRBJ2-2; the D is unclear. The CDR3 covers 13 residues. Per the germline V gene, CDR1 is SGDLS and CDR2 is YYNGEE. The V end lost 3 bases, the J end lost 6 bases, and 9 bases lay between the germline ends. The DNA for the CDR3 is TGTGCCAGCAGCGGTCTCCTCGCCGGGGAGCTGTTTTTT. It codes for CASSGLLAGELFF.

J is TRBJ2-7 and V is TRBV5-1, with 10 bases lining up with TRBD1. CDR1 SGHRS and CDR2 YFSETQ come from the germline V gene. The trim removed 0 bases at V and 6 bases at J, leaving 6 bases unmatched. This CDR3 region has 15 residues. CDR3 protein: CASSLGDRGTSEQYF. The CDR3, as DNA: TGCGCCAGCAGCTTGGGGGACAGGGGAACGAGCGAGCAGTACTTC.

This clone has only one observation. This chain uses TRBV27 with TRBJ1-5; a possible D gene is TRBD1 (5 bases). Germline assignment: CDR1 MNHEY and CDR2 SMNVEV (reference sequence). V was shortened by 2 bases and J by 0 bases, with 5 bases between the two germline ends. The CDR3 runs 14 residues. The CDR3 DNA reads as TGTGCCAGCAGTTTACAGGGTAGCAATCAGCCCCAGCATTTT. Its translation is CASSLQGSNQPQHF.

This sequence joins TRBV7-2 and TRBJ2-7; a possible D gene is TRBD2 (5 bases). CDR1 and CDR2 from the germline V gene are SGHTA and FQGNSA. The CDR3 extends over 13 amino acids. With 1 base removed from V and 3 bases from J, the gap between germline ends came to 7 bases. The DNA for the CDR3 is TGTGCCAGCAGCTTAGGAGGGCACTACGAGCAGTACTTC. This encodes CASSLGGHYEQYF.

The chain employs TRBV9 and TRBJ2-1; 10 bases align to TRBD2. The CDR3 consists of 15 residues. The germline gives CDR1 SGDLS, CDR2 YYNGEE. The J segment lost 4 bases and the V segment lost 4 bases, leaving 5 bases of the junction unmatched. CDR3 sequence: CASSPGSGGYNEQFF. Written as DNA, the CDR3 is TGTGCCAGCAGCCCCGGTAGCGGGGGGTACAATGAGCAGTTCTTC.

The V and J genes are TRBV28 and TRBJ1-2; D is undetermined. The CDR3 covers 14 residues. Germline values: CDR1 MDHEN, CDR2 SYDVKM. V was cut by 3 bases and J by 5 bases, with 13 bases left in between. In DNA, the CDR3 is TGTGCCAGCAGTTTCGACAACAGCCAATATGGCTACACCTTC. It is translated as CASSFDNSQYGYTF.

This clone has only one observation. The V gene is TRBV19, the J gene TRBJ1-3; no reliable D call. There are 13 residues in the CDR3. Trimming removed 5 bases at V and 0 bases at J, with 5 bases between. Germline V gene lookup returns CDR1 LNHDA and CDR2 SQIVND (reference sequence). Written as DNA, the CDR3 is TGTGCCAGTAGTGAGGGCTCTGGAAACACCATATATTTT. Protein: CASSEGSGNTIYF.

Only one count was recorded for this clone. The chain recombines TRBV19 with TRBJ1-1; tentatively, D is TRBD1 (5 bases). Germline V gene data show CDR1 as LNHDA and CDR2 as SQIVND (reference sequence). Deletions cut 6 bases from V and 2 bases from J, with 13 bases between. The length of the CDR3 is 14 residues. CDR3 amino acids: CASSLTVLNTEAFF. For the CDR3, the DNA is TGTGCCAGTAGCCTGACAGTACTTAACACTGAAGCTTTCTTT.

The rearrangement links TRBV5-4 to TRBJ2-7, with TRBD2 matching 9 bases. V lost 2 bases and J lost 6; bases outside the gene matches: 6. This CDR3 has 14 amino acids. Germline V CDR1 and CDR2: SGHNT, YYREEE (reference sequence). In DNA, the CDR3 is TGTGCCAGCAGCTTCCGCGGCGGGAGGGTCGAGCAGTACTTC. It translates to CASSFRGGRVEQYF.

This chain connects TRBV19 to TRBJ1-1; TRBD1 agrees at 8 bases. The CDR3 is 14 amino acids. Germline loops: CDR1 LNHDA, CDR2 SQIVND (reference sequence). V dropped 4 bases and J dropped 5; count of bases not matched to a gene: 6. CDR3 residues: CASSTGQGYTEAFF. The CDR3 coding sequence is TGTGCCAGTAGTACCGGACAGGGTTATACTGAAGCTTTCTTT.

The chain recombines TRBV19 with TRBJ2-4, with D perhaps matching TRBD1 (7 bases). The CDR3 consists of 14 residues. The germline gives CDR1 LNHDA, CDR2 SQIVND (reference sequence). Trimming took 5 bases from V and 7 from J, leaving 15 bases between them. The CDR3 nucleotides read TGTGCCAGTAGTCTAGGGTCAGGGGGGAACATTCAGTACTTC. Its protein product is CASSLGSGGNIQYF.

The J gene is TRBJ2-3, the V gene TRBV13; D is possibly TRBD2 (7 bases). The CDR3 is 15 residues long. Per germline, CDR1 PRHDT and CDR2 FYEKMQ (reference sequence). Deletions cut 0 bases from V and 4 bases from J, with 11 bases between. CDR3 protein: CASSLGRRGPDTQYF. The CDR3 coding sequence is TGTGCCAGCAGCTTAGGCCGGCGGGGGCCAGATACGCAGTATTTT.